The 5 T cell receptor beta chains listed next were all sequenced from one sample in a study of pediatric ulcerative colitis. The rectum was sampled with one to two pinch biopsies at colonoscopy. Only in-frame clones appear in the TCRdb table, and some are missing; sequencing was by immunoSEQ multiplex PCR. The repertoire includes some 15,000 clones, approximately 80% of them detected once, and just over 7.5% sits in the top ten. Sequencing was done on a sample of gut tissue. The receptors were sampled from a boy aged 5-17 years who was a control in a study of pediatric ulcerative colitis.

The V call is TRBV20-1, the J call TRBJ2-7; possibly TRBD2 for D (6 bases). The V end was cut by 6 bases, the J end by 3 bases, with 9 bases between. The CDR3 consists of 11 residues. From germline, CDR1 is DFQATT and CDR2 SNEGSKA (reference sequence). The CDR3 protein is CSASGDYEQYF. The CDR3 region has the DNA TGCAGTGCCTCGGGGGACTACGAGCAGTACTTC.

In this sample, this clone turned up once. The V and J genes are TRBV6-4 and TRBJ2-1, with D tentatively TRBD1 (7 bases). CDR3 length: 16 residues. Germline CDR1 and CDR2: MRHNA and SNTAGT. V lost 6 bases, J lost 0 bases, and 15 bases lay in between. The CDR3 region has the DNA TGTGCCAGCAGCCGACAGGGAGGTAGCTCCTACAATGAGCAGTTCTTC. Its translation: CASSRQGGSSYNEQFF.

The V call is TRBV10-1, the J call TRBJ1-1, with D unclear. Trimming took 3 bases from V and 2 from J, leaving 7 bases between them. There are 13 residues in the CDR3. Germline lookup yields CDR1 WNHNN and CDR2 SYGVQD (reference sequence). The CDR3 reads CASSDYGNTEAFF. CDR3 in DNA: TGCGCCAGCAGTGACTACGGAAACACTGAAGCTTTCTTT.

The chain has TRBV9 and TRBJ1-1; D perhaps matches TRBD1 (5 bases). Germline V gene sequence: CDR1 SGDLS, CDR2 YYNGEE. The CDR3 runs 14 residues. The V and J ends lost 0 bases and 4 bases respectively, with 10 bases between them. CDR3 coding DNA: TGTGCCAGCAGCGTAGCCGGGGGGTCCACTGAAGCTTTCTTT. This encodes CASSVAGGSTEAFF.

This clone was found a few times. The CDR3, as DNA: TGTGCCAGCAGTGACTCAGGGGACACCGGGGAGCTGTTTTTT. It specifies CASSDSGDTGELFF. The V gene is TRBV6-4, the J gene TRBJ2-2, with a tentative D call TRBD1 (5 bases). Germline CDR1 is MRHNA and CDR2 is SNTAGT. V lost 0 bases and J lost 3, with 5 bases in between. The CDR3 length is 14 residues.